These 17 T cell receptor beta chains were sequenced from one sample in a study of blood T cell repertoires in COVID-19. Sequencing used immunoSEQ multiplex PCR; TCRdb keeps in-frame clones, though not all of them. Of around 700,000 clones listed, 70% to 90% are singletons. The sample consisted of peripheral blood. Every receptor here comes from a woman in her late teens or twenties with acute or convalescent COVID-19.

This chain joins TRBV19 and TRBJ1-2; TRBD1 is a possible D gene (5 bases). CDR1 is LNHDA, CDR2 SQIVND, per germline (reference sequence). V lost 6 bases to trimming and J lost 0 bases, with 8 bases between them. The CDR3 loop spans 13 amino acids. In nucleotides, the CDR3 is TGTGCCAGTAGACAGGAAACTAACTATGGCTACACCTTC. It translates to CASRQETNYGYTF.

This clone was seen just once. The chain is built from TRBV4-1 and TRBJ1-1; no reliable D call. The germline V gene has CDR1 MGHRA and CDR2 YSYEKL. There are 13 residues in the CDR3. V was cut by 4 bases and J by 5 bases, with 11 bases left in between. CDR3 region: CASSLPGETEAFF. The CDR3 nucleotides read TGCGCCAGCAGCCTTCCCGGGGAGACTGAAGCTTTCTTT.

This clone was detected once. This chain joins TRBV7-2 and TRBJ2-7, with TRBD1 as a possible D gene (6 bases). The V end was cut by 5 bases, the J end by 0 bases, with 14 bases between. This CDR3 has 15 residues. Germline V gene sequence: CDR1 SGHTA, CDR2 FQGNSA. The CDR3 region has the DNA TGTGCCAGCAGCGGGGGCTGGGGGAGCTCCTACGAGCAGTACTTC. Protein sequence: CASSGGWGSSYEQYF.

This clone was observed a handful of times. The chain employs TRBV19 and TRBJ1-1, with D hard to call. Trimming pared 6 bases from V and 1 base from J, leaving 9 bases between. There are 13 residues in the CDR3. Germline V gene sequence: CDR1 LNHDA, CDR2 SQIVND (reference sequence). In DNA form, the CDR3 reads TGTGCCAGTAGATCTTTAGAGAACACTGAAGCTTTCTTT. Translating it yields CASRSLENTEAFF.

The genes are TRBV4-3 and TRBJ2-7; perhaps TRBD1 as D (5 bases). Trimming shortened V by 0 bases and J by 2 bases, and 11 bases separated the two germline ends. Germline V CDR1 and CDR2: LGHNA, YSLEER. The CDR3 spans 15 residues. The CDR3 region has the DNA TGCGCCAGCAGCCAAGAGAACAGGTTTCCCTACGAGCAGTACTTC. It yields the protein CASSQENRFPYEQYF.

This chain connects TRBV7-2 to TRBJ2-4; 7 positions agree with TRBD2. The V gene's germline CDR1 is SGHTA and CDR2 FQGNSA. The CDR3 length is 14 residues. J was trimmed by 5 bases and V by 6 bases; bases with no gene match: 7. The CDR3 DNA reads TGTGCCAGCAGTCCGGGGGGAAGTGAAAACATTCAGTACTTC. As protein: CASSPGGSENIQYF.

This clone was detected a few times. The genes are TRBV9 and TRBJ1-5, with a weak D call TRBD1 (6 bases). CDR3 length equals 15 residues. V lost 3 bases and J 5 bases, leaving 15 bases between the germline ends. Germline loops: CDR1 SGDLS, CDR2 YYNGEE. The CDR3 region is CASSATGGPYQPQHF. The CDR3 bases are TGTGCCAGCAGCGCCACGGGGGGGCCCTATCAGCCCCAGCATTTT. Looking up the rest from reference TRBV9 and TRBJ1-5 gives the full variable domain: DSGVTQTPKHLITATGQRVTLRCSPRSGDLSVYWYQQSLDQGLQFLIQYYNGEERAKGNILERFSAQQFPDLHSELNLSSLELGDSALYFCASSATGGPYQPQHFGDGTRLSIL.

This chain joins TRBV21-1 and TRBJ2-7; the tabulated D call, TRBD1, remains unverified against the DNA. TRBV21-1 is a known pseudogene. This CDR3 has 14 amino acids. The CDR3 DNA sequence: TGTGCCATCTCAGGGTATCCCCTGTTGTACGAGCAGTACTTC. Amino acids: CAISGYPLLYEQYF.

In DNA, the CDR3 is TGCGCCAGCAGCTTGGGGCCGGACAGGGGTTGGGTTGGCTACACCTTC. This codes for CASSLGPDRGWVGYTF. The chain uses TRBV5-1 and TRBJ1-2; 9 positions match TRBD1. V was clipped by 0 bases and J by 7 bases; unmatched bases: 10. Per the germline V gene, CDR1 is SGHRS and CDR2 is YFSETQ. The CDR3 extends over 16 amino acids.

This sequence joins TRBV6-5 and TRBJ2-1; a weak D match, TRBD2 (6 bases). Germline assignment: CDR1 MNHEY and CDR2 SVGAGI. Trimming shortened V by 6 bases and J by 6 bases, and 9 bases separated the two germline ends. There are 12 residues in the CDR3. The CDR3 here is CASSRGGNEQFF. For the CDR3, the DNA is TGTGCCAGCAGCCGGGGAGGCAATGAGCAGTTCTTC.

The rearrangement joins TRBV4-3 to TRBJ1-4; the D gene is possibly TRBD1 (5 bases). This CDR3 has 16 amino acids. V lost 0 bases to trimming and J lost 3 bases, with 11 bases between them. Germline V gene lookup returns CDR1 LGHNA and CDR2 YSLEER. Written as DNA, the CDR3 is TGCGCCAGCAGCCAAGAGACCCAGACAGCTAATGAAAAACTGTTTTTT. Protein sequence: CASSQETQTANEKLFF.

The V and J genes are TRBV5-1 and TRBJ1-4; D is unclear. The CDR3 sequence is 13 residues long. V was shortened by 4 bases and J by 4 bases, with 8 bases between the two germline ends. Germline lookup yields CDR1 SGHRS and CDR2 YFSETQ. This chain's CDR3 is CASSTAGNEKLFF. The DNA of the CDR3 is TGCGCCAGCAGCACGGCGGGTAATGAAAAACTGTTTTTT.

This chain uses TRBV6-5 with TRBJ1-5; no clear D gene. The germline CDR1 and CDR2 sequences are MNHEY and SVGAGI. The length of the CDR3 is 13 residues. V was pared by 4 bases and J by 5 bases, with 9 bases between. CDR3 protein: CASSFSGDQPQHF. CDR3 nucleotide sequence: TGTGCCAGCAGTTTCTCGGGAGATCAGCCCCAGCATTTT.

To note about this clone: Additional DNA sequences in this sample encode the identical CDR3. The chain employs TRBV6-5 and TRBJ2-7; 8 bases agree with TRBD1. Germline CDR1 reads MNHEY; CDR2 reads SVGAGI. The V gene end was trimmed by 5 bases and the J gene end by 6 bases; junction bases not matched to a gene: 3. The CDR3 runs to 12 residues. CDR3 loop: CASSPDRVEQYF. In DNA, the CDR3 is TGTGCCAGCAGTCCGGACAGGGTCGAGCAGTACTTC.

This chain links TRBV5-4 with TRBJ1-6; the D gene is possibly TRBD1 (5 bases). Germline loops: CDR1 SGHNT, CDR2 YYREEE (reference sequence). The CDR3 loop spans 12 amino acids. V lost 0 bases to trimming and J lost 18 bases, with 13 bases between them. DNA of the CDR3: TGTGCCAGCAGCTTGGAGGGGTCAGAGCCCCACTTT. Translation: CASSLEGSEPHF.

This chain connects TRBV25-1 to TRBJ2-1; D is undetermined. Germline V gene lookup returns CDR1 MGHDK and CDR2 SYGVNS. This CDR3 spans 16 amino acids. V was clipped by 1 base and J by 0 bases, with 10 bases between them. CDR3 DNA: TGTGCCAGCAGTGAATCGCGCCGAAACTCCTACAATGAGCAGTTCTTC. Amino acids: CASSESRRNSYNEQFF.

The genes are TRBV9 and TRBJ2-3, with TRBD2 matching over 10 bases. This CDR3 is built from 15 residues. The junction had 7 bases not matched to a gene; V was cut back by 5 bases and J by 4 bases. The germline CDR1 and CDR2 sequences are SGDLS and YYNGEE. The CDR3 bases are TGTGCCAGCAGTATGAGCGGGGGGGTGCCAGATACGCAGTATTTT. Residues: CASSMSGGVPDTQYF. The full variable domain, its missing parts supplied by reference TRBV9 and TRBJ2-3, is DSGVTQTPKHLITATGQRVTLRCSPRSGDLSVYWYQQSLDQGLQFLIQYYNGEERAKGNILERFSAQQFPDLHSELNLSSLELGDSALYFCASSMSGGVPDTQYFGPGTRLTVL.